One T cell receptor beta chain is described in this entry. What it binds is not known. These data originate in a study of regulatory T cells in long-lasting Graves disease. V was clipped by 8 bases and J by 6 bases; unmatched bases: 4. Germline V gene lookup returns CDR1 LNHDA and CDR2 SQIVND (reference sequence). The CDR3 loop spans 13 amino acids. Study results and caveats: Since the sample size was small, accuracy may have been reduced. TRBV28, TRBJ1-2 and TRBJ2-5 were favored in persistent disease.

The time point was: newly diagnosed GD, antithyroid drugs for less than 3 months. The TCR library was prepared using RNA isolated from PBMCs. Researchers made TCR beta libraries by using iRepertoire HTBI primers and running Arm-PCR on CDR3 regions. TCRdb fed the multiplex PCR reads into MiXCR, producing one record per CDR3 protein. This table holds approximately 400,000 distinct CDR3 sequences, 15% found once. These data are also associated with another study on T cells in Graves' hyperthyroidism and ophthalmopathy. As that study records: Every diagnosis used clinical symptoms, serum thyroxine and TRAb, thyroid ultrasound and orbital computed tomography. Ophthalmopathy onset followed model prediction by a median approximately seven months.

This specimen was peripheral blood mononuclear cells (PBMCs), taken at new diagnosis, from a patient treated with antithyroid drugs. This sequence was found in a young woman with Graves disease. The chain has TRBV19 and TRBJ1-5, with TRBD1 matching over 10 bases. The CDR3 sequence: CASRGTGVQPQHF. CDR3 nucleotide sequence: TGTGCCAGTCGGGGGACAGGGGTTCAGCCCCAGCATTTT.